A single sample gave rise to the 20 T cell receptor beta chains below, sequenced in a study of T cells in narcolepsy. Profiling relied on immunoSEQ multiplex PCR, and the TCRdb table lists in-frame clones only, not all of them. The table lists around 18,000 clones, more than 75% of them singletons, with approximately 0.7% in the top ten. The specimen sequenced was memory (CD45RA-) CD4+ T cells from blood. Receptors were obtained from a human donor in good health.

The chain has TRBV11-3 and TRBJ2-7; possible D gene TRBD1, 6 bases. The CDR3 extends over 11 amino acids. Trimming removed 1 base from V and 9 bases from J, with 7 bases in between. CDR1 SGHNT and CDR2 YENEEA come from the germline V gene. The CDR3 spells CASSLARGQYF. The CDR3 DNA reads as TGTGCCAGCAGCTTAGCCAGGGGGCAGTACTTC. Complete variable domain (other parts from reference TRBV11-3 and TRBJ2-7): EAGVVQSPRYKIIEKKQPVAFWCNPISGHNTLYWYLQNLGQGPELLIRYENEEAVDDSQLPKDRFSAERLKGVDSTLKIQPAELGDSAVYLCASSLARGQYFGPGTRLTVT.

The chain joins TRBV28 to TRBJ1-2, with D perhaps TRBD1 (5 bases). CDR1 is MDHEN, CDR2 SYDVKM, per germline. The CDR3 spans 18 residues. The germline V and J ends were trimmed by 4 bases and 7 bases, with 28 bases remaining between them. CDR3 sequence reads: CASSSPGTDGFGGGGYTF. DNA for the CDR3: TGTGCCAGCAGTTCTCCCGGGACGGACGGCTTTGGGGGGGGTGGCTACACCTTC.

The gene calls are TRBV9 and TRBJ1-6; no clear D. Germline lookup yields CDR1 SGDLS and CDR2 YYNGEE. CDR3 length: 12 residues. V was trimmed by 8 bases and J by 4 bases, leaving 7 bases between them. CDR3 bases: TGTGCCAGTCACGGGTATAATTCACCCCTCCACTTT. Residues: CASHGYNSPLHF.

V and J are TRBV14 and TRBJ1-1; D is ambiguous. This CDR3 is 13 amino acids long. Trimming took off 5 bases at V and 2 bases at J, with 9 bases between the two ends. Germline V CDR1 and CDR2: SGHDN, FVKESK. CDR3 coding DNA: TGTGCCAGCAGCGCGACAAAAAACACTGAAGCTTTCTTT. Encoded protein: CASSATKNTEAFF.

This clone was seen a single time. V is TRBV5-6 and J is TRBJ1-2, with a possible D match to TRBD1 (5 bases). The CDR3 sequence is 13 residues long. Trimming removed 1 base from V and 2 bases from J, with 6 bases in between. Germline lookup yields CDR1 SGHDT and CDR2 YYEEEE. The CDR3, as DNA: TGTGCCAGCAGCTTGAGGGACAACTATGGCTACACCTTC. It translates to CASSLRDNYGYTF. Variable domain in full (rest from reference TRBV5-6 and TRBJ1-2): DAGVTQSPTHLIKTRGQQVTLRCSPKSGHDTVSWYQQALGQGPQFIFQYYEEEERQRGNFPDRFSGHQFPNYSSELNVNALLLGDSALYLCASSLRDNYGYTFGSGTRLTVV.

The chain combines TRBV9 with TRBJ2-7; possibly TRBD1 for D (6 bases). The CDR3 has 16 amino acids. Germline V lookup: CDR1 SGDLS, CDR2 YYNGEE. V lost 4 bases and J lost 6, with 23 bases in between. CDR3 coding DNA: TGTGCCAGCAGCCCATACAGGGTCATCTCTGGGGGCGAGCAGTACTTC. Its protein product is CASSPYRVISGGEQYF. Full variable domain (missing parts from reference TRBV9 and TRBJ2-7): DSGVTQTPKHLITATGQRVTLRCSPRSGDLSVYWYQQSLDQGLQFLIQYYNGEERAKGNILERFSAQQFPDLHSELNLSSLELGDSALYFCASSPYRVISGGEQYFGPGTRLTVT.

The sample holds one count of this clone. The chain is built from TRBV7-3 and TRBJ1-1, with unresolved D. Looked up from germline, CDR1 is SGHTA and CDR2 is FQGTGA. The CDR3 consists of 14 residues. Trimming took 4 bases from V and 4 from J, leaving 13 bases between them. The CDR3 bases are TGTGCCAGCAGCTCCCAAGGAGGGAGCACTGAAGCTTTCTTT. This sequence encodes CASSSQGGSTEAFF.

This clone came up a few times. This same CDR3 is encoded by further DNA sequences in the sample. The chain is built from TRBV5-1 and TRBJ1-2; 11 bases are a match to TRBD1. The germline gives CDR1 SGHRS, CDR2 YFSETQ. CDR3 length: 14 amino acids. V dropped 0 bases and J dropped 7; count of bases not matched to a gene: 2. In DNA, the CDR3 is TGCGCCAGCAGCTTGGCCGGGACAGGGGGTGGCTACACCTTC. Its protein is CASSLAGTGGGYTF.

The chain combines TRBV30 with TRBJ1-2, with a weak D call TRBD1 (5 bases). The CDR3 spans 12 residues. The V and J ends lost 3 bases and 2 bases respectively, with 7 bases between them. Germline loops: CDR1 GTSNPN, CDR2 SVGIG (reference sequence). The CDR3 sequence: CAWRKGNYGYTF. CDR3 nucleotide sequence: TGTGCCTGGAGAAAGGGGAACTATGGCTACACCTTC.

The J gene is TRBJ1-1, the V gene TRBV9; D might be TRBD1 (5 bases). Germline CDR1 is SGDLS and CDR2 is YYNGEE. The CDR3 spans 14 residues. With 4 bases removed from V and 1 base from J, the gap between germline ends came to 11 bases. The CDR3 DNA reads TGTGCCAGCAGCTCCCCCGGGGCGAACACTGAAGCTTTCTTT. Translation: CASSSPGANTEAFF.

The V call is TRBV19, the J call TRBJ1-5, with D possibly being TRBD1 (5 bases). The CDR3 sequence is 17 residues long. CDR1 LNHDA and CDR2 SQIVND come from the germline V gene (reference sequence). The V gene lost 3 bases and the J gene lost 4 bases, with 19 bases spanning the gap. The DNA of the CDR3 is TGTGCCAGTAGTATTCGTAGGGGTTTTGACTTGAATCAGCCCCAGCATTTT. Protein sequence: CASSIRRGFDLNQPQHF.

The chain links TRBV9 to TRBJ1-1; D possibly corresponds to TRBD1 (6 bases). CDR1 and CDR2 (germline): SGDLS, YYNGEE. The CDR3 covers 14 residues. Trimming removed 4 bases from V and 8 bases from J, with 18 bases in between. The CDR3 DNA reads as TGTGCCAGCAGCTTGGGGGCTATGGGTTCGGAAGCTTTCTTT. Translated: CASSLGAMGSEAFF. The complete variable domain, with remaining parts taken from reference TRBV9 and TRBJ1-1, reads DSGVTQTPKHLITATGQRVTLRCSPRSGDLSVYWYQQSLDQGLQFLIQYYNGEERAKGNILERFSAQQFPDLHSELNLSSLELGDSALYFCASSLGAMGSEAFFGQGTRLTVV.

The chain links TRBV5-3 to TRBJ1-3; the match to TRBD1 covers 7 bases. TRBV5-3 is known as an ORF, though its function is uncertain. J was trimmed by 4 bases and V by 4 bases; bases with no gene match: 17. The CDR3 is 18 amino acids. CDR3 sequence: CARSQSSPTGLSGNTIYF. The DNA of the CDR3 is TGTGCCAGAAGCCAAAGCTCGCCGACAGGGTTATCAGGAAACACCATATATTTT.

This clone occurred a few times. CDR3 residues: CASSLGLAEAFF. For the CDR3, the DNA is TGTGCCAGCAGCTTGGGTCTGGCTGAAGCTTTCTTT. The rearrangement joins TRBV5-4 to TRBJ1-1; D is undetermined. Between the trimmed V and J ends, which lost 0 bases and 6 bases, there was a span of 6 bases. This CDR3 spans 12 amino acids. Germline-derived CDR1 and CDR2 are SGHNT and YYREEE (reference sequence).

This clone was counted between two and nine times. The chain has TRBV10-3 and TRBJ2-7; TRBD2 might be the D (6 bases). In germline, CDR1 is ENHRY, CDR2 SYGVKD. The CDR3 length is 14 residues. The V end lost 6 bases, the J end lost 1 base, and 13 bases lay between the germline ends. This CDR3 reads CAIRGGMASYEQYF. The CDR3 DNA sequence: TGTGCCATCAGAGGCGGGATGGCATCCTACGAGCAGTACTTC.

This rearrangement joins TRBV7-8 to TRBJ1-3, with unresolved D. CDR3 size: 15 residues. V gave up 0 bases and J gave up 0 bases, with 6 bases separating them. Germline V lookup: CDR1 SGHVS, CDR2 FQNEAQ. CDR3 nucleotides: TGTGCCAGCAGCTTAGCCTCAGGCTCTGGAAACACCATATATTTT. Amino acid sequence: CASSLASGSGNTIYF.

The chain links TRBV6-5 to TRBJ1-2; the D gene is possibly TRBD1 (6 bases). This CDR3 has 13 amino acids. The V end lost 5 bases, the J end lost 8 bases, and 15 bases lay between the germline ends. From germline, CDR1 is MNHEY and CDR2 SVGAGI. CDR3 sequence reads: CASSKQGLTGYTF. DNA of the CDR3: TGTGCCAGCAGTAAACAGGGCCTTACGGGCTACACCTTC.

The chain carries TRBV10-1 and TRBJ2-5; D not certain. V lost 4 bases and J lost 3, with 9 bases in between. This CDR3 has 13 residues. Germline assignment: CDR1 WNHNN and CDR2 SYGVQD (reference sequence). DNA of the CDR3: TGCGCCAGCAGTGCGGGTACCAAAGAGACCCAGTACTTC. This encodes CASSAGTKETQYF.

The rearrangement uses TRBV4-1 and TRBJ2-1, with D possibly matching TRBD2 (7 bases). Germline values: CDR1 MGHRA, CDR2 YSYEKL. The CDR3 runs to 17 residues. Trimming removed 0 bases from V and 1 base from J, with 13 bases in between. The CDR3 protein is CASSQDGGGGSYNEQFF. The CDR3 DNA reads TGCGCCAGCAGCCAAGATGGAGGGGGGGGGTCCTACAATGAGCAGTTCTTC.

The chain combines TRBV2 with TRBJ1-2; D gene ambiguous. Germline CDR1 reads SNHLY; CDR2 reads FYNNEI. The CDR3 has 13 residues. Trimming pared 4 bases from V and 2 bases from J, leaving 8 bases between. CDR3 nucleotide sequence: TGTGCCAGCAGTGCTAGACGGAACTATGGCTACACCTTC. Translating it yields CASSARRNYGYTF.